This entry is about one TCR beta chain. Sequenced by immunoSEQ multiplex PCR; TCRdb stores in-frame clones only, minus some. The sample records some 660,000 clones, around 87% being singletons. The data stem from a study of shared T cell receptors in the human thymus. The V gene end was trimmed by 4 bases and the J gene end by 4 bases; junction bases not matched to a gene: 5. The CDR3 loop spans 13 amino acids. Germline loops: CDR1 SQVTM, CDR2 ANQGSEA. This same sample was also taken into another study, of human thymus T cells. As that report states: There appeared to be biased usage of V and J genes in thymic and blood repertoires. Highly overlapping thymic repertoires in unrelated individuals were reported by related research.

Material for sequencing was thymocytes. The receptor was isolated from a boy in the first two years of life with a congenital heart defect. The chain combines TRBV29-1 with TRBJ1-2; TRBD1 matches 8 bases. The CDR3 DNA reads TGCAGCGTTGCAGGGGGCAGGAGCTATGGCTACACCTTC. Translated: CSVAGGRSYGYTF.